Sequencing of this TCR beta chain was carried out in a study of regulatory T cells in long-lasting Graves disease. Study at large: The criterion for persistent Graves' disease was over 5 years of antithyroid drugs with positive TSH receptor antibodies.

This CDR3 comprises 14 residues. V was clipped by 1 base and J by 4 bases, with 10 bases between them. Study results and caveats: It was peripheral blood alone, not thyroid tissue, that was studied. More public clonotypes were shared by persistent patients (around 2,600) than by new patients (more than 950).

As for time point: persistent/refractory GD, antithyroid drugs over 5 years with positive TRAb. Scientists built the TCR library using RNA that was extracted from PBMCs. The authors drew 7 to 10 milliliters of peripheral blood into EDTA tubes. The table lists this clonotype with many counts. As yet, its antigen is unknown. Researchers made TCR beta libraries by using iRepertoire HTBI primers and running Arm-PCR on CDR3 regions. TCRdb used MiXCR to reprocess the multiplex PCR reads, holding one entry per CDR3 protein. The sample has over 450,000 distinct CDR3 sequences; about 22% are singletons. The chain links TRBV12-3 or TRBV12-4 to TRBJ1-2, with D possibly TRBD1 on 5 matching bases. This clonotype was sampled from a female donor with Graves disease. Sequenced material: peripheral blood mononuclear cells (PBMCs), taken when the disease was refractory, from a patient treated with antithyroid drugs. CDR3 in amino acids: CASSLGQGVYGYTF. In DNA form, the CDR3 reads TGTGCCAGCAGTTTAGGGCAGGGAGTCTATGGCTACACCTTC.